Shown below are 21 T cell receptor beta chains from a single sample sequenced in a study of lymphopenia after photon versus proton radiotherapy. The assay was immunoSEQ multiplex PCR, and TCRdb's table has in-frame clones only and misses some. The sample gives approximately 20,000 clones, around 90% of which show up once; roughly 9.6% is in the top ten. The sequencing here drew on peripheral blood, taken from a patient treated with proton-based radiotherapy. The origin of the receptors is a woman in her 70s with pancreatic cancer. Some clones in this sample may be carry-over from other donors' samples.

The genes are TRBV11-1 and TRBJ1-1; TRBD1 matches at 10 bases. Looked up from germline, CDR1 is SGHAT and CDR2 is FQDESV (reference sequence). The CDR3 covers 13 residues. Trimming removed 6 bases from V and 5 bases from J; junction bases left unmatched: 3. CDR3 sequence reads: CASRLGQGTEAFF. In DNA form, the CDR3 reads TGTGCCAGCAGGTTGGGACAGGGGACTGAAGCTTTCTTT.

The sample holds a few counts of this clone. The chain joins TRBV30 to TRBJ2-7; D is possibly TRBD1 (5 bases). Germline V gene sequence: CDR1 GTSNPN, CDR2 SVGIG (reference sequence). CDR3 length: 15 residues. V lost 0 bases to trimming and J lost 2 bases, with 14 bases between them. Written as DNA, the CDR3 is TGTGCCTGGAGTGTGGGCGACAGCCGAACCTACGAGCAGTACTTC. Amino acids: CAWSVGDSRTYEQYF.

The V call is TRBV6-4, the J call TRBJ2-7; D gene unclear. This CDR3 contains 15 residues. Germline CDR1 and CDR2: MRHNA and SNTAGT. The V end lost 6 bases, the J end lost 7 bases, and 22 bases lay between the germline ends. This CDR3 reads CASSPTIETPDEQYF. CDR3 DNA sequence: TGTGCCAGCAGCCCTACAATAGAGACCCCTGATGAGCAGTACTTC.

This clone occurred a few times. The gene calls are TRBV27 and TRBJ2-4; 15 nucleotides match TRBD2. CDR3 length: 16 residues. With 5 bases clipped from V and 11 bases from J, the junction kept 10 bases outside the gene matches. CDR1 is MNHEY, CDR2 SMNVEV, per germline (reference sequence). The CDR3 DNA is TGTGCCAGCAGTCACGAACAGGGACTAGCGGGGGGAGTTCAGTACTTC. It encodes CASSHEQGLAGGVQYF.

CDR3 sequence: CASSPGGSEQFF. In nucleotides, the CDR3 is TGTGCCAGCAGCCCTGGGGGTAGCGAGCAGTTCTTC. The rearrangement joins TRBV7-8 to TRBJ2-1, with D possibly being TRBD1 or TRBD2 (5 bases each). The ends were cut back, 5 bases at V and 10 bases at J, with 12 bases in the middle. Germline V gene sequence: CDR1 SGHVS, CDR2 FQNEAQ. The CDR3 extends over 12 amino acids.

The J gene is TRBJ1-3, the V gene TRBV7-9; D ambiguous. Germline CDR1 reads SEHNR; CDR2 reads FQNEAQ (reference sequence). This CDR3 has 12 residues. V lost 7 bases and J 4 bases, leaving 8 bases between the germline ends. The CDR3 spells CASTARGNTIYF. The DNA of the CDR3 is TGTGCCAGCACCGCCAGAGGAAACACCATATATTTT.

The V call is TRBV5-1, the J call TRBJ2-7; possible D gene TRBD2, 5 bases. The CDR3 spans 19 residues. CDR1 and CDR2 (germline): SGHRS, YFSETQ. With 2 bases removed from V and 1 base from J, the gap between germline ends came to 25 bases. This chain's CDR3 is CASSFGEGRILHLSYEQYF. DNA for the CDR3: TGCGCCAGCAGCTTCGGGGAAGGAAGGATATTACACCTTTCCTACGAGCAGTACTTC.

The rearrangement uses TRBV7-9 and TRBJ2-3; D is unclear. Germline values: CDR1 SEHNR, CDR2 FQNEAQ (reference sequence). V gave up 5 bases and J gave up 8 bases, with 11 bases separating them. The CDR3 has 12 residues. The CDR3 sequence is CASSAALSTQYF. CDR3 sequence (DNA): TGTGCCAGCAGCGCGGCCCTTTCTACGCAGTATTTT.

The chain joins TRBV5-4 to TRBJ2-5; TRBD1 aligns across 7 bases. The CDR3 runs to 14 residues. Germline V gene data show CDR1 as SGHNT and CDR2 as YYREEE (reference sequence). The J segment lost 7 bases and the V segment lost 3 bases, leaving 9 bases of the junction unmatched. CDR3 in DNA: TGTGCCAGCAGCTCGACAGGGTTCGTGGGGACCCAGTACTTC. It is translated as CASSSTGFVGTQYF.

The V and J genes are TRBV4-1 and TRBJ2-3, with 7 bases identical to TRBD2. Germline lookup yields CDR1 MGHRA and CDR2 YSYEKL. CDR3 length: 16 residues. V dropped 0 bases and J dropped 6; count of bases not matched to a gene: 9. This chain's CDR3 is CASSQERTSTFDTQYF. Written as DNA, the CDR3 is TGCGCCAGCAGCCAAGAAAGGACTAGTACCTTTGATACGCAGTATTTT.

This clone was seen only once. The CDR3 DNA is TGTGCCAGCCTTAACAGGGGAACGGGCACTGAAGCTTTCTTT. Protein sequence: CASLNRGTGTEAFF. This rearrangement joins TRBV28 to TRBJ1-1; 7 positions match TRBD1. V was clipped by 8 bases and J by 4 bases; unmatched bases: 10. The CDR3 runs 14 residues. CDR1 and CDR2 from the germline V gene are MDHEN and SYDVKM. The whole variable domain, filled in from reference TRBV28 and TRBJ1-1, reads DVKVTQSSRYLVKRTGEKVFLECVQDMDHENMFWYRQDPGLGLRLIYFSYDVKMKEKGDIPEGYSVSREKKERFSLILESASTNQTSMYLCASLNRGTGTEAFFGQGTRLTVV.

This chain connects TRBV30 to TRBJ2-7; D remains ambiguous. The CDR3 runs 11 residues. Looked up from germline, CDR1 is GTSNPN and CDR2 is SVGIG (reference sequence). V was pared by 7 bases and J by 3 bases, with 10 bases between. This CDR3 reads CASSSLYEQYF. The CDR3 coding sequence is TGTGCCTCCTCTTCGCTCTACGAGCAGTACTTC.

V usage is TRBV7-8 and J usage is TRBJ1-6, with D perhaps matching TRBD1 (5 bases). Germline assignment: CDR1 SGHVS and CDR2 FQNEAQ. Trimming stripped 0 bases from V and 9 bases from J, with 9 bases between. The CDR3 loop spans 14 amino acids. The CDR3: CASSLAGTGSPLHF. CDR3 nucleotides: TGTGCCAGCAGCTTAGCAGGGACCGGTTCACCCCTCCACTTT.

The chain employs TRBV5-1 and TRBJ2-7, with D hard to call. CDR1 and CDR2 from the germline V gene are SGHRS and YFSETQ. V shed 0 bases and J shed 9 bases, with 10 bases lying between them. The CDR3 loop spans 12 amino acids. CDR3 DNA: TGCGCCAGCAGCTTGGACGGATCGGCGCAGTACTTC. It specifies CASSLDGSAQYF.

The chain carries TRBV19 and TRBJ2-7, with 14 bases identical to TRBD2. The CDR3 sequence is 16 residues long. Unmatched junction bases numbered 2, after V lost 1 base and J lost 3 bases. Germline CDR1 LNHDA, CDR2 SQIVND (reference sequence). The CDR3 sequence: CASSIGGLAGVYEQYF. For the CDR3, the DNA is TGTGCCAGTAGTATAGGGGGACTAGCGGGAGTCTACGAGCAGTACTTC.

The chain uses TRBV28 and TRBJ2-7; D may correspond to TRBD1 or TRBD2 (5 bases each). There are 11 residues in the CDR3. V was shortened by 3 bases and J by 9 bases, with 9 bases between the two germline ends. The germline gives CDR1 MDHEN, CDR2 SYDVKM. The CDR3 protein is CASSFWGRQYF. As DNA, the CDR3 is TGTGCCAGCAGTTTTTGGGGGAGGCAGTACTTC.

The gene calls are TRBV28 and TRBJ1-5, with D hard to call. Trimming stripped 5 bases from V and 2 bases from J, with 10 bases between. The germline gives CDR1 MDHEN, CDR2 SYDVKM. The CDR3 runs to 14 residues. The CDR3 region is CASSGIMGNQPQHF. In nucleotides, the CDR3 is TGTGCCAGCAGTGGAATAATGGGCAATCAGCCCCAGCATTTT. The full variable domain, rest sourced from reference TRBV28 and TRBJ1-5, is DVKVTQSSRYLVKRTGEKVFLECVQDMDHENMFWYRQDPGLGLRLIYFSYDVKMKEKGDIPEGYSVSREKKERFSLILESASTNQTSMYLCASSGIMGNQPQHFGDGTRLSIL.

J is TRBJ2-2 and V is TRBV5-5, with D perhaps matching TRBD1 (6 bases). V lost 4 bases and J lost 1, with 14 bases in between. Germline V gene lookup returns CDR1 SGHKS and CDR2 YYEKEE (reference sequence). CDR3 length: 16 amino acids. The CDR3 here is CASSPRGLLNTGELFF. CDR3 DNA: TGTGCCAGCAGCCCCAGGGGCCTCTTGAACACCGGGGAGCTGTTTTTT.

This chain links TRBV19 with TRBJ2-7; D may match TRBD1 or TRBD2 (6 bases each). The CDR3 length is 13 residues. Germline-derived CDR1 and CDR2 are LNHDA and SQIVND (reference sequence). The V gene lost 5 bases and the J gene lost 4 bases, with 12 bases spanning the gap. Here the CDR3 reads CASSGRGEYEQYF. In DNA, the CDR3 is TGTGCCAGTAGTGGTAGGGGGGAATACGAGCAGTACTTC.

The rearrangement uses TRBV11-2 and TRBJ2-3, with D perhaps TRBD2 (5 bases). The V end was cut by 1 base, the J end by 6 bases, with 14 bases between. This CDR3 spans 15 amino acids. CDR1 and CDR2 (germline): SGHAT, FQNNGV. The DNA for the CDR3 is TGTGCCAGCAGCTTAGGTTCTAGCTCGAGGGATACGCAGTATTTT. Protein product: CASSLGSSSRDTQYF.

J is TRBJ2-1 and V is TRBV4-1; 14 nucleotides match TRBD2. The CDR3 extends over 17 amino acids. CDR1 and CDR2 (germline): MGHRA, YSYEKL. V shed 1 base, J shed 7 bases, and the junction held 6 bases outside the gene matches. The CDR3 sequence is CASSQGLGLAGVNEQFF. As DNA, the CDR3 is TGCGCCAGCAGCCAAGGCCTGGGACTAGCGGGAGTGAATGAGCAGTTCTTC.